The 9 T cell receptor beta chains below were found in one sample sequenced in a study of shared clonotypes between healthy human individuals. Sequenced by immunoSEQ multiplex PCR; TCRdb stores in-frame clones only, minus some. The profile shows 1.5 million to 2.5 million clones, around 96% of them singletons. Only CD45RO-negative cells positively selected for CCR7 counted as naive CD8 cells, so terminally differentiated effector memory CD45RA+ cells were excluded. Material for sequencing was naive CD8+ T cells sorted from blood. Receptor source: a man between 18 and 35 years old in good health.

Turning to this clone: The sample contains more than one DNA sequence encoding this CDR3. The chain couples TRBV5-6 to TRBJ2-5, with 8 bases that match TRBD1. This CDR3 is built from 14 residues. Germline CDR1 is SGHDT and CDR2 is YYEEEE. Unmatched junction bases numbered 7, after V lost 5 bases and J lost 4 bases. CDR3: CASSLGQGLETQYF. In nucleotides, the CDR3 is TGTGCCAGCAGTCTCGGACAGGGTTTAGAGACCCAGTACTTC.

On this clone: A junction boundary mismatches the germline segment, possibly from a read error. The chain uses TRBV7-7 and TRBJ2-7; tentatively, D is TRBD1 (6 bases). Germline-derived CDR1 and CDR2 are SSHAT and FNYEAQ (reference sequence). The CDR3 spans 13 residues. The CDR3 spells CASSLGTTYEQYF. In nucleotides, the CDR3 is TGTGCTAGCAGCTTAGGGACAACCTACGAGCAGTACTTC.

This rearrangement joins TRBV13 to TRBJ1-3; a weak D match, TRBD1 (6 bases). V lost 4 bases and J lost 4, with 20 bases in between. Per germline, CDR1 PRHDT and CDR2 FYEKMQ (reference sequence). CDR3 length equals 17 residues. The CDR3 here is CASSSRPGVSGGNTIYF. In DNA form, the CDR3 reads TGTGCCAGCAGCTCGAGACCAGGGGTGTCGGGAGGAAACACCATATATTTT.

About this clone itself: The junction departs from the called germline gene at one end, perhaps through a read error. The V call is TRBV28, the J call TRBJ2-4; TRBD2 aligns across 11 bases. The CDR3 runs 16 residues. Germline V gene sequence: CDR1 MDHEN, CDR2 SYDVKM. CDR3 nucleotides: TGTGCAAGCAGGGGAACTAGCGGGGGAGGGAGGAACATTCAGTACTTC. This gives the protein CASRGTSGGGRNIQYF.

V gene TRBV7-2 combines with J gene TRBJ1-2, with 9 bases aligning to TRBD1. The V gene end was trimmed by 3 bases and the J gene end by 4 bases; junction bases not matched to a gene: 6. CDR3 size: 15 residues. Germline V CDR1 and CDR2: SGHTA, FQGNSA. This chain's CDR3 is CASSFNRGPVYGYTF. DNA for the CDR3: TGTGCCAGCAGCTTTAACAGGGGGCCTGTCTATGGCTACACCTTC.

The rearrangement uses TRBV5-6 and TRBJ2-7, with 7 bases aligning to TRBD2. The germline gives CDR1 SGHDT, CDR2 YYEEEE. CDR3 size: 14 residues. Trimming cost V 7 bases and J 0 bases; bases outside gene matches: 7. The CDR3 bases are TGTGCCAGCCGCGGGCGCGGGAGCTCCTACGAGCAGTACTTC. This codes for CASRGRGSSYEQYF.

This rearrangement joins TRBV5-1 to TRBJ2-2, with 10 bases aligning to TRBD2. This CDR3 is 15 amino acids long. Per germline, CDR1 SGHRS and CDR2 YFSETQ. Trimming at V came to 4 bases and at J to 6 bases, leaving 6 bases not matched to a gene. CDR3 protein: CASSVLAGAAGELFF. The CDR3 region has the DNA TGCGCCAGCAGCGTTCTAGCGGGAGCGGCCGGGGAGCTGTTTTTT. The variable domain in full, with the rest retrieved from reference TRBV5-1 and TRBJ2-2, is KAGVTQTPRYLIKTRGQQVTLSCSPISGHRSVSWYQQTPGQGLQFLFEYFSETQRNKGNFPGRFSGRQFSNSRSEMNVSTLELGDSALYLCASSVLAGAAGELFFGEGSRLTVL.

The chain uses TRBV2 and TRBJ1-2; D remains ambiguous. Germline assignment: CDR1 SNHLY and CDR2 FYNNEI. This CDR3 is 16 amino acids long. Deletions cut 6 bases from V and 0 bases from J, with 17 bases between. CDR3 nucleotide sequence: TGTGCCAGCAGCGATACAGACACGATAGCTAACTATGGCTACACCTTC. Residues: CASSDTDTIANYGYTF.

This rearrangement joins TRBV25-1 to TRBJ1-2; the D gene is possibly TRBD1 (5 bases). Germline loops: CDR1 MGHDK, CDR2 SYGVNS. V shed 7 bases and J shed 5 bases, with 14 bases lying between them. The CDR3 length is 13 residues. The CDR3 DNA sequence: TGTGCCAGCACCCCCGGGACGGCTTATGGCTACACCTTC. Its protein is CASTPGTAYGYTF.